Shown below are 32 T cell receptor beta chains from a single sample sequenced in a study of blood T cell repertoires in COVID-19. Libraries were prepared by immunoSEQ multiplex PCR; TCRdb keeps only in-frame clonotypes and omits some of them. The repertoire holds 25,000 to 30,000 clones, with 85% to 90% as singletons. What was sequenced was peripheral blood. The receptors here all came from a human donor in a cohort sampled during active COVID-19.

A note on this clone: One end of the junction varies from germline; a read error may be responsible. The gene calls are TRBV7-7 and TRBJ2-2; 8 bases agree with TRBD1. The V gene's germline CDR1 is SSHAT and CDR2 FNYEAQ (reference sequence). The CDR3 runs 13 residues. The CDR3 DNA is TGTGCTAGCAGCTTTACAGGGGGCGGGGAGCTGTTTTTT. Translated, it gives CASSFTGGGELFF.

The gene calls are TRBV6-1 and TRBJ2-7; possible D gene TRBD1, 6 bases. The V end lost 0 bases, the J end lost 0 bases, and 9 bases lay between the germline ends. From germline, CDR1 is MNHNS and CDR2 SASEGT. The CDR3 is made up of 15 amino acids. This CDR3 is CASSEATGSSYEQYF. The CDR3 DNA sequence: TGTGCCAGCAGTGAAGCTACAGGGAGCTCCTACGAGCAGTACTTC.

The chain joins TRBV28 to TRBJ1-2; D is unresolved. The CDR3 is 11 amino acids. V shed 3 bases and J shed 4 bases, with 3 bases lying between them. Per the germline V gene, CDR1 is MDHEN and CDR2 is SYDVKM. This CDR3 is CASSFRYGYTF. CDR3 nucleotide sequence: TGTGCCAGCAGTTTCCGCTATGGCTACACCTTC.

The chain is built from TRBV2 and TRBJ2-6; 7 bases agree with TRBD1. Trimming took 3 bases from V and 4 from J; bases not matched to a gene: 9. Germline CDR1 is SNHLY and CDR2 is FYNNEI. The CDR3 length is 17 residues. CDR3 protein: CASSDRDRVAGANVLTF. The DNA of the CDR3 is TGTGCCAGCAGTGATAGAGACAGGGTGGCCGGGGCCAACGTCCTGACTTTC.

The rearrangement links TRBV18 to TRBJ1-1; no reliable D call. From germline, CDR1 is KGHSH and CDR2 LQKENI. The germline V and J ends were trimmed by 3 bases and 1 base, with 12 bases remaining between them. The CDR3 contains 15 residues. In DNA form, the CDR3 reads TGTGCCAGCTCACCCCCCATGGCCGCGAACACTGAAGCTTTCTTT. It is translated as CASSPPMAANTEAFF.

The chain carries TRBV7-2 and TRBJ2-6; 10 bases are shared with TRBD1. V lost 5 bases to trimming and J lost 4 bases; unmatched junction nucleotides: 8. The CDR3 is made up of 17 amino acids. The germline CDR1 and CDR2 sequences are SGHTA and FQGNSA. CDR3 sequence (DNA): TGTGCCAGCAGCGCACCGGGACAGGGGATCGGGGCCAACGTCCTGACTTTC. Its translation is CASSAPGQGIGANVLTF. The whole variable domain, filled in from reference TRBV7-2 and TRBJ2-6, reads GAGVSQSPSNKVTEKGKDVELRCDPISGHTALYWYRQSLGQGLEFLIYFQGNSAPDKSGLPSDRFSAERTGGSVSTLTIQRTQQEDSAVYLCASSAPGQGIGANVLTFGAGSRLTVL.

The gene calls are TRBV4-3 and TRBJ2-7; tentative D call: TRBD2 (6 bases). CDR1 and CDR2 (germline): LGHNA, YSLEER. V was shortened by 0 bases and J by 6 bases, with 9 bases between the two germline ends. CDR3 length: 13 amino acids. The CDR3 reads CASSQDVGGEQYF. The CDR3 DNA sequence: TGCGCCAGCAGCCAAGATGTCGGGGGCGAGCAGTACTTC.

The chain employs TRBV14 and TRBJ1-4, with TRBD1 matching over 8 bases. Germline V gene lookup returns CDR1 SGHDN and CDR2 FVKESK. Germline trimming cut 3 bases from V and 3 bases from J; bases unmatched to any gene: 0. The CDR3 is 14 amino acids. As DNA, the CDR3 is TGTGCCAGCAGCCAGGGACAGGCTAATGAAAAACTGTTTTTT. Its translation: CASSQGQANEKLFF.

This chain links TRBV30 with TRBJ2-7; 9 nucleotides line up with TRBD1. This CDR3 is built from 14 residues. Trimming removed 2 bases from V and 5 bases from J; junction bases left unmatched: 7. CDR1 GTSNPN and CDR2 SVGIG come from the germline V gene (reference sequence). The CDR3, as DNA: TGTGCCTGGAGTAGGACAGGGGATGGCGACGAGCAGTACTTC. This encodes CAWSRTGDGDEQYF.

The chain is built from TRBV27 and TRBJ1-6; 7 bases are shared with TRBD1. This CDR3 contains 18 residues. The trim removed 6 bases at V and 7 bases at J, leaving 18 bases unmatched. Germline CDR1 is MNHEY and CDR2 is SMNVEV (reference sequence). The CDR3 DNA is TGTGCCAGCAGCAGAAACCCCACAGGGGCCGCAAGGAATTCACCCCTCCACTTT. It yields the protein CASSRNPTGAARNSPLHF.

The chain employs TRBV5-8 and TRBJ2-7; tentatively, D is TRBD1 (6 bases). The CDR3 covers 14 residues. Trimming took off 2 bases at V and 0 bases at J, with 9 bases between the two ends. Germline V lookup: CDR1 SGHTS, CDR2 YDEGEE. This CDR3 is CASSFGQSSYEQYF. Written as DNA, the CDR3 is TGTGCCAGCAGCTTCGGACAGAGCTCCTACGAGCAGTACTTC.

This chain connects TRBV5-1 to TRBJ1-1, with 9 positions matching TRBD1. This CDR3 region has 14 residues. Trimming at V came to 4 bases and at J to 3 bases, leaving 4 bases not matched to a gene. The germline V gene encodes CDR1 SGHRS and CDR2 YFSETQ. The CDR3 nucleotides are TGCGCCAGCAGCCCCGACAGGGGGGACACTGAAGCTTTCTTT. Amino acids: CASSPDRGDTEAFF.

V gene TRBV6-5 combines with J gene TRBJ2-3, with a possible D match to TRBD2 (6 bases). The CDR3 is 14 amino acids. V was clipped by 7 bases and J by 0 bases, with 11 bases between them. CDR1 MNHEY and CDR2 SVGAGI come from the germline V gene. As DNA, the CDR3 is TGTGCCAGCACCCGGGGGAGCAGCACAGATACGCAGTATTTT. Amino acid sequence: CASTRGSSTDTQYF.

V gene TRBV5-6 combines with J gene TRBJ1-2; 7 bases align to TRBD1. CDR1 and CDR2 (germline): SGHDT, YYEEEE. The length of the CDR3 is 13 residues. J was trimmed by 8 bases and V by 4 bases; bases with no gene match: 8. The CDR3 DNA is TGTGCCAGCAGCCCCGGACAGGTAGGGGGCTACACCTTC. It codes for CASSPGQVGGYTF.

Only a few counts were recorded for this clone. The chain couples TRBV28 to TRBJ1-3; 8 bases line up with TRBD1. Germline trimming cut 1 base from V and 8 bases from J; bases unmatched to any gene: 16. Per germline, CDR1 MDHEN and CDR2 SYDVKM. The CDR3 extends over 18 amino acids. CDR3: CASSLSKGTGGFRDTIYF. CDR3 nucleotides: TGTGCCAGCAGTTTATCCAAGGGGACAGGTGGTTTTCGGGACACCATATATTTT.

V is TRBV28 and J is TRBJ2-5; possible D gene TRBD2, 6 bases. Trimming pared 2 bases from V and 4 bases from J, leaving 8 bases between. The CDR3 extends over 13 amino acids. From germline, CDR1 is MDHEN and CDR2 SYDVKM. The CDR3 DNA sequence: TGTGCCAGCAGTTTAACCGGGAGAGAGACCCAGTACTTC. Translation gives CASSLTGRETQYF.

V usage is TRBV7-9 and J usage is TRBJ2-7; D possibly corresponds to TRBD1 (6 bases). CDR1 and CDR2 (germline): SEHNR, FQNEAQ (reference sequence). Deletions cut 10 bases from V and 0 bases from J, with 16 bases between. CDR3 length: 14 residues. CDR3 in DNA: TGTGCCATCGCCCGCCAGGGGCGCTCCTACGAGCAGTACTTC. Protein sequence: CAIARQGRSYEQYF. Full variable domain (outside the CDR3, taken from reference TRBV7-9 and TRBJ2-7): DTGVSQNPRHKITKRGQNVTFRCDPISEHNRLYWYRQTLGQGPEFLTYFQNEAQLEKSRLLSDRFSAERPKGSFSTLEIQRTEQGDSAMYLCAIARQGRSYEQYFGPGTRLTVT.

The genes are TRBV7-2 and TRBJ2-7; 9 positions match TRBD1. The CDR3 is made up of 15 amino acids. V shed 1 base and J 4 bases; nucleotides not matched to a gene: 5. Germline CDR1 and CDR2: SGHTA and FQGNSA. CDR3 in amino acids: CASSLGGTGMYEQYF. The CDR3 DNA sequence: TGTGCCAGCAGCTTAGGGGGGACAGGGATGTACGAGCAGTACTTC. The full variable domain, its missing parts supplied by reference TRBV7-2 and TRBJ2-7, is GAGVSQSPSNKVTEKGKDVELRCDPISGHTALYWYRQSLGQGLEFLIYFQGNSAPDKSGLPSDRFSAERTGGSVSTLTIQRTQQEDSAVYLCASSLGGTGMYEQYFGPGTRLTVT.

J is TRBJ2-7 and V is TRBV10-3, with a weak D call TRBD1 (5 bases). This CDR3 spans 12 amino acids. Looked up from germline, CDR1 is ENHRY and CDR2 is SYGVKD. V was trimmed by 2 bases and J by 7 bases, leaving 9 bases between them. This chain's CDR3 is CAISEKGWEQYF. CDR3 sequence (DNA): TGTGCCATCAGTGAGAAGGGGTGGGAGCAGTACTTC.

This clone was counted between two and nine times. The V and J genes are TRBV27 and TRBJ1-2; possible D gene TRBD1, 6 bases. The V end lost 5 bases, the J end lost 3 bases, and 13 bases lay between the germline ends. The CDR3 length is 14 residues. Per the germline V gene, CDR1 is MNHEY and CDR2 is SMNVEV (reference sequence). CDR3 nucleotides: TGTGCCAGCAGTCCCAGGTGGACAGACTATGGCTACACCTTC. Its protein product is CASSPRWTDYGYTF.

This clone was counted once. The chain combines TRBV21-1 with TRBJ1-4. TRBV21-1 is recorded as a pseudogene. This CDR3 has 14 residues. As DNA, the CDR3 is TGTGCCAGCAGCGCGCGGGGGCTCAGGGAAAAACTGTTTTTT. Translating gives CASSARGLREKLFF.

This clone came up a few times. The CDR3 is CASSPSGGRDNEQFF. The CDR3 nucleotides are TGTGCCAGCAGCCCGAGCGGGGGGCGGGACAATGAGCAGTTCTTC. The gene calls are TRBV7-9 and TRBJ2-1, with 9 bases that match TRBD2. Germline CDR1 reads SEHNR; CDR2 reads FQNEAQ (reference sequence). The CDR3 covers 15 residues. The trim removed 5 bases at V and 5 bases at J, leaving 7 bases unmatched. The whole variable domain, remainder taken from reference TRBV7-9 and TRBJ2-1, is DTGVSQNPRHKITKRGQNVTFRCDPISEHNRLYWYRQTLGQGPEFLTYFQNEAQLEKSRLLSDRFSAERPKGSFSTLEIQRTEQGDSAMYLCASSPSGGRDNEQFFGPGTRLTVL.

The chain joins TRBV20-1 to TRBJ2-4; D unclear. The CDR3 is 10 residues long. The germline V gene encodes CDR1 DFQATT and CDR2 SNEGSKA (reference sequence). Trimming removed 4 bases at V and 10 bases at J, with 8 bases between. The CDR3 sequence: CSATKRIQYF. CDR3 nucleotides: TGCAGTGCTACTAAGCGTATTCAGTACTTC.

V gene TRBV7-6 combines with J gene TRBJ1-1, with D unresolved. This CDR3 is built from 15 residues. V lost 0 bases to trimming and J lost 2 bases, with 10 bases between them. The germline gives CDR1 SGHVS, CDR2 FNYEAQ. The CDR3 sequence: CASSLAPGLNTEAFF. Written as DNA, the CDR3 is TGTGCCAGCAGCTTAGCCCCCGGACTTAACACTGAAGCTTTCTTT.

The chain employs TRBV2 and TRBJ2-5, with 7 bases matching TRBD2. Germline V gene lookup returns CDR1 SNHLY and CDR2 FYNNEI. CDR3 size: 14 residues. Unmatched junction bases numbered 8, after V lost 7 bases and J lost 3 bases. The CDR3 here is CASTLAAWEETQYF. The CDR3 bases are TGTGCCAGCACCCTAGCGGCCTGGGAAGAGACCCAGTACTTC. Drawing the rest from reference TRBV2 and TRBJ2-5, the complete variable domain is EPEVTQTPSHQVTQMGQEVILRCVPISNHLYFYWYRQILGQKVEFLVSFYNNEISEKSEIFDDQFSVERPDGSNFTLKIRSTKLEDSAMYFCASTLAAWEETQYFGPGTRLLVL.

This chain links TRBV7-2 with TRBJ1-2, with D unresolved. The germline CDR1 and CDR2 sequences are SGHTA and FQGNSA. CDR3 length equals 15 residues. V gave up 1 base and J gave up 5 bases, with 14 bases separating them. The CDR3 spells CASSLVPGSTYGYTF. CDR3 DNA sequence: TGTGCCAGCAGCTTAGTACCAGGTTCCACTTATGGCTACACCTTC. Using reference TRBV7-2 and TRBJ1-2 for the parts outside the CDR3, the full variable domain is GAGVSQSPSNKVTEKGKDVELRCDPISGHTALYWYRQSLGQGLEFLIYFQGNSAPDKSGLPSDRFSAERTGGSVSTLTIQRTQQEDSAVYLCASSLVPGSTYGYTFGSGTRLTVV.

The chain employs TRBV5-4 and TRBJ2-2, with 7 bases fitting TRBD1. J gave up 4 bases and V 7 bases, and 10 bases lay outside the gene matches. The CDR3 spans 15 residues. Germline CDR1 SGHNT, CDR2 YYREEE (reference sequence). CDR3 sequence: CASGSQQGTTGELFF. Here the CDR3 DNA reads TGTGCCAGCGGAAGTCAACAGGGGACCACCGGGGAGCTGTTTTTT.

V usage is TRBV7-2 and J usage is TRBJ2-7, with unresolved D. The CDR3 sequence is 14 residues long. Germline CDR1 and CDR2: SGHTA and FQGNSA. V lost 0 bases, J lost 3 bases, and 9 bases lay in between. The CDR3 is CASSLAPDFYEQYF. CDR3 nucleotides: TGTGCCAGCAGCTTAGCTCCCGACTTCTACGAGCAGTACTTC.

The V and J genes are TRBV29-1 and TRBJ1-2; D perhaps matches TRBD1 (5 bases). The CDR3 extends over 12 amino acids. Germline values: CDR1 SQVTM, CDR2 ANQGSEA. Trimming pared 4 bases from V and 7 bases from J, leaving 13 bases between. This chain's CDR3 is CSVADSYSGYTF. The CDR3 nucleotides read TGCAGCGTTGCTGACAGCTACAGTGGCTACACCTTC. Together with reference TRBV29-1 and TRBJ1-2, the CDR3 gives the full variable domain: SAVISQKPSRDICQRGTSLTIQCQVDSQVTMMFWYRQQPGQSLTLIATANQGSEATYESGFVIDKFPISRPNLTFSTLTVSNMSPEDSSIYLCSVADSYSGYTFGSGTRLTVV.

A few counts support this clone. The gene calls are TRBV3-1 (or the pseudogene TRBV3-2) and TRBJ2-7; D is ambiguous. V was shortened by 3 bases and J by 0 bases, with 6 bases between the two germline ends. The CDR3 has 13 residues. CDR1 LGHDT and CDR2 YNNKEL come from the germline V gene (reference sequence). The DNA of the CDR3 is TGTGCCAGCAGCCACCGACACTCCTACGAGCAGTACTTC. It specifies CASSHRHSYEQYF.

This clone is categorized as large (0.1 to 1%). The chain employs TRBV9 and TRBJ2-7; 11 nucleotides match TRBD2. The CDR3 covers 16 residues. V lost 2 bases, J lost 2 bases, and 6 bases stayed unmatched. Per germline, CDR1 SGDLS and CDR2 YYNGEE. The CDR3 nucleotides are TGTGCCAGCAGCGTTAGACTAGCGGGGATAACCTACGAGCAGTACTTC. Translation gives CASSVRLAGITYEQYF.

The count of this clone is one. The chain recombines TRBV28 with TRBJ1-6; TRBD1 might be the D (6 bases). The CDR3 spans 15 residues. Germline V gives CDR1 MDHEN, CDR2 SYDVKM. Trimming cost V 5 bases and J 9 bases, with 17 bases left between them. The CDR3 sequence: CASSTRTGRGSPLHF. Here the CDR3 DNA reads TGTGCCAGCAGTACAAGGACCGGCAGGGGTTCACCCCTCCACTTT.